The 15 T cell receptor beta chains in this list originate from one sample, sequenced in a study of T cells after yellow fever vaccination. MiXCR, applied by TCRdb to the 5' RACE reads, yields one record per CDR3 protein. The data contain roughly 150,000 distinct CDR3 sequences, 6% to 7.5% of them singletons. The sequenced sample was CD4+ T cells sorted from PBMCs, obtained around 5 days after the first yellow fever vaccination. The receptors were gathered from a man younger than 35 who received the YFV17D yellow fever vaccine.

This clonotype was recorded many times. The genes are TRBV7-6 and TRBJ1-4; D unclear. The CDR3 has 15 amino acids. V was pared by 2 bases and J by 0 bases, with 7 bases between. CDR1 SGHVS and CDR2 FNYEAQ come from the germline V gene. This CDR3 is CASSLSPATNEKLFF. In DNA form, the CDR3 reads TGTGCCAGCAGCTTAAGCCCGGCAACTAATGAAAAACTGTTTTTT.

At least ten counts were recorded for this clonotype. This chain joins TRBV12-3 or TRBV12-4 and TRBJ2-5, with 14 positions matching TRBD2. The junction had 6 bases not matched to a gene; V was cut back by 5 bases and J by 7 bases. This CDR3 contains 15 residues. CDR3 sequence reads: CASSQGLAGAGTQYF. The CDR3 DNA reads TGTGCCAGCAGTCAGGGACTAGCGGGGGCGGGGACCCAGTACTTC.

In this sample, this clonotype turned up many times. The gene calls are TRBV7-9 and TRBJ2-3; 8 bases match TRBD1. The CDR3 sequence is 15 residues long. V gave up 5 bases and J gave up 6 bases; unmatched junction bases: 10. Germline loops: CDR1 SEHNR, CDR2 FQNEAQ (reference sequence). CDR3 amino acids: CASSTRQGSVDTQYF. CDR3 bases: TGTGCCAGCAGCACAAGACAGGGGTCGGTGGATACGCAGTATTTT. The entire variable domain, with the rest obtained from reference TRBV7-9 and TRBJ2-3, is as follows: DTGVSQNPRHKITKRGQNVTFRCDPISEHNRLYWYRQTLGQGPEFLTYFQNEAQLEKSRLLSDRFSAERPKGSFSTLEIQRTEQGDSAMYLCASSTRQGSVDTQYFGPGTRLTVL.

This clonotype was found many times. The J gene is TRBJ2-5, the V gene TRBV27; D ambiguous. V lost 6 bases and J lost 4, with 15 bases in between. Germline values: CDR1 MNHEY, CDR2 SMNVEV (reference sequence). The CDR3 has 14 residues. As DNA, the CDR3 is TGTGCCAGCAGCTCTCCCGCCCTGGGAGAGACCCAGTACTTC. Translated: CASSSPALGETQYF.

The chain couples TRBV7-3 to TRBJ2-2, with a weak D call TRBD1 (6 bases). V gave up 5 bases and J gave up 6 bases, with 13 bases separating them. This CDR3 comprises 14 residues. CDR1 is SGHTA and CDR2 is FQGTGA in the germline V gene. This CDR3 is CASSPQGRAGELFF. CDR3 nucleotide sequence: TGTGCCAGCAGCCCACAGGGTAGGGCCGGGGAGCTGTTTTTT.

This clonotype was observed at least ten times. The chain joins TRBV7-9 to TRBJ1-1; D may be TRBD1 (5 bases). Per the germline V gene, CDR1 is SEHNR and CDR2 is FQNEAQ (reference sequence). CDR3 size: 13 residues. V was pared by 3 bases and J by 6 bases, with 11 bases between. This CDR3 reads CASSFTQGAEAFF. DNA of the CDR3: TGTGCCAGCAGCTTCACCCAGGGCGCTGAAGCTTTCTTT. Combining the CDR3 with reference TRBV7-9 and TRBJ1-1 gives the whole variable domain DTGVSQNPRHKITKRGQNVTFRCDPISEHNRLYWYRQTLGQGPEFLTYFQNEAQLEKSRLLSDRFSAERPKGSFSTLEIQRTEQGDSAMYLCASSFTQGAEAFFGQGTRLTVV.

This clonotype occurred a few times. CDR3 DNA: TGCGCCAGCACAGACTCTCCTAATGAAAAACTGTTTTTT. It encodes CASTDSPNEKLFF. This sequence joins TRBV5-1 and TRBJ1-4; D uncertain. Germline V gene data show CDR1 as SGHRS and CDR2 as YFSETQ. The CDR3 consists of 13 residues. The V gene lost 6 bases and the J gene lost 3 bases, with 9 bases spanning the gap.

A few counts support this clonotype. J is TRBJ2-1 and V is TRBV6-5; D not resolved. The CDR3 is 14 residues long. Germline CDR1 MNHEY, CDR2 SVGAGI. V lost 0 bases to trimming and J lost 3 bases, with 6 bases between them. CDR3 protein: CASSYSAVYNEQFF. The CDR3 coding sequence is TGTGCCAGCAGTTACTCGGCAGTCTACAATGAGCAGTTCTTC.

The sample holds many counts of this clonotype. This chain joins TRBV6-2 or TRBV6-3 and TRBJ2-4; possibly TRBD1 or TRBD2 for D (5 bases each). The CDR3 length is 13 residues. V lost 10 bases to trimming and J lost 1 base, with 11 bases between them. CDR1 is MNHEY and CDR2 is SVGEGT in the germline V gene. CDR3 sequence: CATTWGAKNIQYF. CDR3 sequence (DNA): TGTGCCACCACCTGGGGGGCCAAAAACATTCAGTACTTC.

This clonotype appeared many times. This sequence joins TRBV7-9 and TRBJ2-3, with D possibly called TRBD1 or TRBD2 (6 bases each). The CDR3 is made up of 13 amino acids. V dropped 11 bases and J dropped 4 bases, with 16 bases sitting between them. Germline V gene lookup returns CDR1 SEHNR and CDR2 FQNEAQ (reference sequence). CDR3 residues: CAHSGGWADTQYF. CDR3 nucleotides: TGTGCCCATTCCGGGGGCTGGGCAGATACGCAGTATTTT.

Remarks on this clonotype: A much larger clone lies a single base off, so this may be a read error. The gene calls are TRBV29-1 and TRBJ2-7, with 11 bases that match TRBD1. V trimming: 4 bases; J trimming: 5 bases; junction bases outside the gene matches: 10. The CDR3 covers 15 residues. Germline lookup yields CDR1 SQVTM and CDR2 ANQGSEA. The CDR3 coding sequence is TGCAGCGTTGGACTAGGACAGGGGGCAATGAACGAGCAGTACTTC. Protein sequence: CSVGLGQGAMNEQYF.

In the case of this clonotype: A much larger clone is a single base away; this may be a read error. J is TRBJ2-7 and V is TRBV5-1; 11 bases match TRBD2. The CDR3 is made up of 15 amino acids. Germline lookup yields CDR1 SGHRS and CDR2 YFSETQ. The CDR3 DNA sequence: TGCGCCAGCAGCAGACTGGGACTAGCGGACTACGCGCAGTACTTC. It codes for CASSRLGLADYAQYF.

The sample holds a few counts of this clonotype. The chain links TRBV25-1 to TRBJ1-4; TRBD1 is a possible D gene (5 bases). CDR3 length: 14 amino acids. Germline V gene data show CDR1 as MGHDK and CDR2 as SYGVNS. Trimming left V 3 bases short and J 6 bases short, with 11 bases between. The CDR3 DNA reads as TGTGCCAGCAGTGAGCCCGGCAGGGATGAAAAACTGTTTTTT. It encodes CASSEPGRDEKLFF.

The rearrangement joins TRBV11-1 to TRBJ2-2; D ambiguous. Deletions cut 8 bases from V and 1 base from J, with 17 bases between. Germline V gives CDR1 SGHAT, CDR2 FQDESV (reference sequence). CDR3 length: 16 amino acids. The CDR3 DNA sequence: TGTGCCAGCGGCCAAGTCTATGGCGGGAACACCGGGGAGCTGTTTTTT. Residues: CASGQVYGGNTGELFF.

This clonotype was seen many times. The limits of the CDR3 on the DNA are not certain, so only TCRdb's listed CDR3 is given. The gene calls are TRBV27 and TRBJ2-2; the listed D gene, TRBD2, was not tested against the DNA. CDR1 is MNHEY, CDR2 SMNVEV, per germline (reference sequence). The length of the CDR3 is 18 amino acids, counting both ends. The CDR3: CTSSSRTSGGLTPGSCFF.